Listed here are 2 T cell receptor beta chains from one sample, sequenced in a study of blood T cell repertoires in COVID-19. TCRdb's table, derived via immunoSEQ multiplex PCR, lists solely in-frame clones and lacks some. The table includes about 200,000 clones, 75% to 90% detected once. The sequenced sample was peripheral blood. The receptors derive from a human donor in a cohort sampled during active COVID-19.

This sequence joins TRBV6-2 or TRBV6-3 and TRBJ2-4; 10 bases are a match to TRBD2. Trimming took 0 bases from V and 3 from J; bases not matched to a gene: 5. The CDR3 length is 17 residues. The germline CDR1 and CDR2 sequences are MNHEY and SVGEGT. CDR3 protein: CASSYSPAGGGKNIQYF. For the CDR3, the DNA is TGTGCCAGCAGTTACTCGCCAGCGGGAGGGGGCAAAAACATTCAGTACTTC.

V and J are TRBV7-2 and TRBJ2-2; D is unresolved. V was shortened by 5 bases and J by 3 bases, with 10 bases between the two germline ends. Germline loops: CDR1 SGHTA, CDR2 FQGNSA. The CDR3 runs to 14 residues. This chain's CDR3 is CASSDRRYTGELFF. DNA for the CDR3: TGTGCCAGCAGCGACCGGCGGTACACCGGGGAGCTGTTTTTT.